These 28 T cell receptor beta chains were sequenced from one sample in a study of blood T cell repertoires in COVID-19. The data were produced by immunoSEQ multiplex PCR, yet TCRdb's version contains in-frame clones alone and is incomplete. The sample contains some 270,000 clones, roughly 89% of which appear only once. The sequencing sample was made of peripheral blood. These receptors were taken from a man over 45 with acute or convalescent COVID-19.

This clone was recorded once. V usage is TRBV13 and J usage is TRBJ1-2, with D perhaps TRBD1 (5 bases). V shed 2 bases and J shed 0 bases, with 13 bases lying between them. The CDR3 contains 16 residues. CDR1 and CDR2 (germline): PRHDT, FYEKMQ (reference sequence). The CDR3 DNA sequence: TGTGCCAGCAGCTTATTCACAGGACGACCTAACTATGGCTACACCTTC. Translated: CASSLFTGRPNYGYTF.

The chain recombines TRBV19 with TRBJ1-4; 7 bases agree with TRBD1. The ends lost 6 bases at V and 8 bases at J; junction bases unmatched: 9. The CDR3 extends over 14 amino acids. The germline gives CDR1 LNHDA, CDR2 SQIVND (reference sequence). CDR3 nucleotide sequence: TGTGCCAGTAGAAGACAGGGAGAAAGCGAAAAACTGTTTTTT. Its translation: CASRRQGESEKLFF.

V and J are TRBV7-9 and TRBJ2-6, with D tentatively TRBD2 (6 bases). CDR3 length: 16 amino acids. Trimming left V 5 bases short and J 4 bases short, with 15 bases between. Germline loops: CDR1 SEHNR, CDR2 FQNEAQ (reference sequence). CDR3 sequence (DNA): TGTGCCAGCAGCCCCCTCGGGGGATTGGGGGCCAACGTCCTGACTTTC. Translating gives CASSPLGGLGANVLTF.

In DNA form, the CDR3 reads TGTGCCACCAGCGGCTCGGACAGGGGGCGCGATACGCAGTATTTT. This sequence encodes CATSGSDRGRDTQYF. The rearrangement links TRBV15 to TRBJ2-3, with 11 bases matching TRBD1. The V gene's germline CDR1 is LNHNV and CDR2 YYDKDF (reference sequence). The CDR3 extends over 15 amino acids. Unmatched junction bases numbered 7, after V lost 5 bases and J lost 6 bases.

The V and J genes are TRBV29-1 and TRBJ1-1, with a weak D call TRBD1 (6 bases). CDR1 and CDR2 from the germline V gene are SQVTM and ANQGSEA. This CDR3 region has 13 residues. With 7 bases removed from V and 7 bases from J, the gap between germline ends came to 19 bases. CDR3 loop: CSAGRGGGSEAFF. CDR3 bases: TGCAGCGCCGGGAGGGGAGGGGGGAGTGAAGCTTTCTTT. The complete variable domain, with remaining parts taken from reference TRBV29-1 and TRBJ1-1, reads SAVISQKPSRDICQRGTSLTIQCQVDSQVTMMFWYRQQPGQSLTLIATANQGSEATYESGFVIDKFPISRPNLTFSTLTVSNMSPEDSSIYLCSAGRGGGSEAFFGQGTRLTVV.

The CDR3 protein is CASRQGNTGELFF. The CDR3 nucleotides are TGTGCCTCCCGACAGGGGAACACCGGGGAGCTGTTTTTT. The genes are TRBV6-5 and TRBJ2-2; 7 bases agree with TRBD1. Trimming removed 11 bases from V and 1 base from J; junction bases left unmatched: 4. The germline V gene has CDR1 MNHEY and CDR2 SVGAGI. The CDR3 spans 13 residues.

V gene TRBV19 combines with J gene TRBJ1-5; 7 bases map to TRBD1. Per germline, CDR1 LNHDA and CDR2 SQIVND (reference sequence). CDR3 length equals 15 residues. V was pared by 8 bases and J by 3 bases, with 10 bases of the junction left unmatched. DNA of the CDR3: TGTGCCAGTGGGGGCTCACAGGGGCCCAATCAGCCCCAGCATTTT. Translation: CASGGSQGPNQPQHF.

Relative to its sample, this clone is medium-sized. The chain couples TRBV27 to TRBJ1-5, with 8 bases matching TRBD1. Looked up from germline, CDR1 is MNHEY and CDR2 is SMNVEV (reference sequence). Losses at the gene ends were 11 bases for V and 3 bases for J; bases not matched to a gene: 15. There are 16 residues in the CDR3. CDR3 in amino acids: CASHSLTGAINQPQHF. CDR3 in DNA: TGTGCCTCACACTCCTTGACAGGGGCTATCAATCAGCCCCAGCATTTT.

There are a few counts of this clone. V is TRBV7-6 and J is TRBJ1-6; D unclear. Per the germline V gene, CDR1 is SGHVS and CDR2 is FNYEAQ. Trimming removed 3 bases at V and 8 bases at J, with 11 bases between. The CDR3 runs to 14 residues. CDR3 in amino acids: CASSLSLIDSPLHF. The CDR3 nucleotides are TGTGCCAGCAGCTTGAGTCTTATCGATTCACCCCTCCACTTT.

A single count supports this clone. J is TRBJ2-1 and V is TRBV9; 7 bases match TRBD1. This CDR3 comprises 12 residues. V trimming: 6 bases; J trimming: 8 bases; junction bases outside the gene matches: 5. The germline CDR1 and CDR2 sequences are SGDLS and YYNGEE. The CDR3 region is CASNRGEYEQFF. As DNA, the CDR3 is TGTGCCAGCAACAGGGGTGAATATGAGCAGTTCTTC.

On this clone: A read error may produce the germline difference seen at one junction end. This chain links TRBV3-1 (or the pseudogene TRBV3-2) with TRBJ2-5; D gene ambiguous. CDR1 is LGHDT and CDR2 is YNNKEL in the germline V gene (reference sequence). The CDR3 is 16 residues long. The CDR3 sequence is CASNQGSRNYQETQYF. The CDR3 bases are TGTGCCAGCAACCAAGGGTCTCGAAACTACCAAGAGACCCAGTACTTC.

V and J are TRBV3-1 (or the pseudogene TRBV3-2) and TRBJ1-6, with D unclear. CDR1 LGHDT and CDR2 YNNKEL come from the germline V gene (reference sequence). The CDR3 is made up of 15 amino acids. Trimming stripped 1 base from V and 8 bases from J, with 12 bases between. The CDR3 DNA follows: TGTGCCAGCAGCCAAGTGGCGGGAAAGGATTCACCCCTCCACTTT. Translation: CASSQVAGKDSPLHF.

J is TRBJ2-5 and V is TRBV13; 7 nucleotides align to TRBD1. The CDR3 covers 14 residues. Germline V lookup: CDR1 PRHDT, CDR2 FYEKMQ (reference sequence). V trimming: 5 bases; J trimming: 1 base; junction bases outside the gene matches: 4. As DNA, the CDR3 is TGTGCCAGCAGCGCCACAGGGGTCCAAGAGACCCAGTACTTC. Its protein is CASSATGVQETQYF. The full variable domain, completed using reference TRBV13 and TRBJ2-5, is AAGVIQSPRHLIKEKRETATLKCYPIPRHDTVYWYQQGPGQDPQFLISFYEKMQSDKGSIPDRFSAQQFSDYHSELNMSSLELGDSALYFCASSATGVQETQYFGPGTRLLVL.

V gene TRBV27 combines with J gene TRBJ2-6; D may be TRBD1 (6 bases). There are 19 residues in the CDR3. V lost 2 bases and J 1 base, leaving 18 bases between the germline ends. The V gene's germline CDR1 is MNHEY and CDR2 SMNVEV (reference sequence). CDR3 nucleotides: TGTGCCAGCAGTTTAACGGGCGGCAGGGGCGGGTCTGGGGCCAACGTCCTGACTTTC. As protein: CASSLTGGRGGSGANVLTF.

This chain's CDR3 is CASSLEGLYGDTQYF. The DNA of the CDR3 is TGTGCCAGCAGCTTGGAGGGACTCTACGGGGATACGCAGTATTTT. The rearrangement joins TRBV7-2 to TRBJ2-3; D might be TRBD2 (6 bases). The CDR3 runs 15 residues. V was pared by 3 bases and J by 6 bases, with 16 bases between. Germline V gene sequence: CDR1 SGHTA, CDR2 FQGNSA.

The rearrangement links TRBV18 to TRBJ1-2; a possible D gene is TRBD1 (6 bases). The CDR3 spans 14 residues. CDR1 is KGHSH and CDR2 is LQKENI in the germline V gene. Trimming cost V 8 bases and J 1 base, with 14 bases left between them. The CDR3 protein is CASITVQGNYGYTF. CDR3 DNA sequence: TGTGCCAGCATCACCGTACAGGGTAACTATGGCTACACCTTC.

Here the CDR3 reads CASSPGQHTEAFF. CDR3 coding DNA: TGCGCCAGCAGCCCGGGACAGCACACTGAAGCTTTCTTT. V usage is TRBV5-1 and J usage is TRBJ1-1; TRBD1 aligns across 7 bases. Germline trimming cut 4 bases from V and 3 bases from J; bases unmatched to any gene: 3. The CDR3 totals 13 residues. Germline V gene data show CDR1 as SGHRS and CDR2 as YFSETQ.

The chain joins TRBV9 to TRBJ2-5, with 14 bases that match TRBD2. J was trimmed by 7 bases and V by 4 bases; bases with no gene match: 6. The germline gives CDR1 SGDLS, CDR2 YYNGEE. This CDR3 is 15 amino acids long. The DNA for the CDR3 is TGTGCCAGCAGCCAGGGACTAGCGGGGGAATGGACCCAGTACTTC. This codes for CASSQGLAGEWTQYF.

V gene TRBV6-6 combines with J gene TRBJ2-2; no reliable D call. Germline loops: CDR1 MNHNY, CDR2 SVGAGI (reference sequence). This CDR3 has 15 amino acids. V gave up 2 bases and J gave up 3 bases, with 10 bases separating them. CDR3 nucleotides: TGTGCCAGCAGTTACGCACTCTCGGACACCGGGGAGCTGTTTTTT. It is translated as CASSYALSDTGELFF.

This clone came up many times. This sequence joins TRBV18 and TRBJ1-5, with D tentatively TRBD1 (6 bases). Germline V gives CDR1 KGHSH, CDR2 LQKENI. The CDR3 consists of 15 residues. Trimming shortened V by 6 bases and J by 1 base, and 13 bases separated the two germline ends. This chain's CDR3 is CASSQGPPSNQPQHF. The CDR3 DNA reads as TGTGCCAGCTCCCAGGGGCCCCCAAGCAATCAGCCCCAGCATTTT.

The rearrangement joins TRBV3-1 (or the pseudogene TRBV3-2) to TRBJ2-3; D might be TRBD1 (5 bases). Germline lookup yields CDR1 LGHDT and CDR2 YNNKEL (reference sequence). Between the trimmed V and J ends, which lost 5 bases and 4 bases, there was a span of 13 bases. The CDR3 is made up of 14 amino acids. The CDR3: CASSARPGSDTQYF. CDR3 nucleotide sequence: TGTGCCAGCAGCGCCCGCCCAGGGTCAGATACGCAGTATTTT.

This clone was seen a few times. The V gene is TRBV7-2, the J gene TRBJ2-6; D remains ambiguous. CDR3 length equals 16 residues. The germline V gene encodes CDR1 SGHTA and CDR2 FQGNSA. The germline V and J ends were trimmed by 5 bases and 0 bases, with 11 bases remaining between them. This chain's CDR3 is CASSPHSPSGANVLTF. In DNA form, the CDR3 reads TGTGCCAGCAGCCCCCACTCCCCCTCTGGGGCCAACGTCCTGACTTTC. Full variable domain (remainder filled in from reference TRBV7-2 and TRBJ2-6): GAGVSQSPSNKVTEKGKDVELRCDPISGHTALYWYRQSLGQGLEFLIYFQGNSAPDKSGLPSDRFSAERTGGSVSTLTIQRTQQEDSAVYLCASSPHSPSGANVLTFGAGSRLTVL.

This chain connects TRBV18 to TRBJ1-2, with 10 nucleotides matching TRBD1. The CDR3 is 15 amino acids. Per the germline V gene, CDR1 is KGHSH and CDR2 is LQKENI. Unmatched junction bases numbered 7, after V lost 3 bases and J lost 6 bases. CDR3 DNA: TGTGCCAGCTCACCTGGGACAGGGGCTCCGGATGGCTACACCTTC. Translation gives CASSPGTGAPDGYTF.

The rearrangement links TRBV14 to TRBJ2-7; TRBD2 is a possible D gene (5 bases). V gave up 4 bases and J gave up 5 bases, with 18 bases separating them. The CDR3 is 15 residues long. Per germline, CDR1 SGHDN and CDR2 FVKESK. DNA for the CDR3: TGTGCCAGCAGCCCCCCGGGGTGGAGTTCCCACGAGCAGTACTTC. Its translation: CASSPPGWSSHEQYF.

V is TRBV7-8 and J is TRBJ1-5; 12 positions match TRBD1. Germline trimming cut 4 bases from V and 6 bases from J; bases unmatched to any gene: 4. The CDR3 extends over 15 amino acids. CDR1 and CDR2 (germline): SGHVS, FQNEAQ. This chain's CDR3 is CASSWDRGPGQPQHF. Here the CDR3 DNA reads TGTGCCAGCAGCTGGGACAGGGGGCCTGGTCAGCCCCAGCATTTT.

The chain joins TRBV6-5 to TRBJ1-1, with TRBD1 as a possible D gene (5 bases). This CDR3 is built from 14 residues. Trimming removed 6 bases at V and 1 base at J, with 12 bases between. Germline CDR1 is MNHEY and CDR2 is SVGAGI. This CDR3 is CASSTYRKNTEAFF. CDR3 DNA sequence: TGTGCCAGCAGCACCTACAGGAAGAACACTGAAGCTTTCTTT.

This chain joins TRBV10-2 and TRBJ1-2; TRBD1 is a possible D gene (6 bases). V lost 5 bases to trimming and J lost 2 bases, with 9 bases between them. The CDR3 runs 13 residues. Per the germline V gene, CDR1 is WSHSY and CDR2 is SAAADI. CDR3 DNA: TGCGCCAGCAGTTCACAGGGAAACTATGGCTACACCTTC. Its translation: CASSSQGNYGYTF.

The rearrangement uses TRBV3-1 (or the pseudogene TRBV3-2) and TRBJ2-7; weak D call: TRBD2 (6 bases). The V and J ends lost 1 base and 2 bases respectively, with 24 bases between them. The CDR3 consists of 19 residues. CDR1 LGHDT and CDR2 YNNKEL come from the germline V gene (reference sequence). The CDR3: CASSQAAVNPRGSTYEQYF. The CDR3 coding sequence is TGTGCCAGCAGCCAAGCCGCCGTCAACCCCCGGGGGAGCACCTACGAGCAGTACTTC.